This section outlines one TCR beta chain sequence together with its context. What antigen it recognizes has not been identified. Base qualities are not at hand, and no much larger clone is one base apart. For CDR1 and CDR2, the germline V gene lists SQVTM and ANQGSEA. The trim is 7 bases for V and 4 bases for J, with a gap of 15 bases between the germline ends. The CDR3 sequence holds 13 residues, the cysteine and phenylalanine included. The read is trimmed to its CDR3 DNA, 39 bases read in frame from base 1. The CDR3 regions of human TCRbeta chains were analyzed by immunosequencing. Concerning the study's data processing: TCRs in the repertoires were compared against a reference library of SARS-CoV-2-specific TCRs that had been generated with the MIRA antigen-specificity platform. Breadth was defined as the fraction of unique TCRs that were SARS-CoV-2-associated. Depth was defined as the fraction of total T cells that were SARS-CoV-2-associated. Using the MIRA data, each spike-specific TCR was assigned both to the spike region to which the TCR was reactive and to a CD4 or CD8 class. Log10-transformed breadth and depth values were compared by one-way ANOVA with Sidak's multiple comparisons tests. TCRdb's version of the immuneACCESS table is confined to in-frame rearrangements and falls short of the full clone set. An unresolved V gene accounts for under half of the shortfall where checked; the remainder is of unknown origin. That table gives V, J and clone size, and the DNA gave D and trimming. The sample table records about 130,000 clones; 85% to 90% of these occur just once. The leading ten clones occupy 1.9% of the sample.

The entry originates in a study of T cell responses to AZD1222 COVID-19 vaccine (dated by TCRdb to 2020 to 2022). Regarding the study in general: AZD1222 recipients whose second dose came at about 4 weeks and those whose second dose came at about 12 weeks were combined into one group, since spike-specific TCR depth and breadth did not differ between the two schedules. TCR sequencing was performed for fewer than 250 trial participants, of whom 207 were given two doses of AZD1222 and some 26 were given two doses of MenACWY control vaccine. Enrollment into the trials was organized by age into subgroups of 18-55, 56-69 and 70-plus years, and those subgroups contained roughly 150, 30 and 60 TCR-sequenced participants, respectively. What the authors observed across the whole study: Conclusions about previously exposed vaccinees were limited because only a handful of AZD1222 recipients were SARS-CoV-2 seropositive at baseline. After two AZD1222 doses, spike-specific TCR breadth and depth were significantly higher than at day 0 and than in MenACWY recipients. Because no samples from the day 14 peak response were available, repertoires could be characterized only after the peak T cell response. The 56-69-year group was small, and its depth increase did not reach significance, likely because of low power. Reportedly, almost half of the unique spike-specific TCRs recognized epitopes lying outside the regions that are mutated in the B.1.351 and B.1.1.7 variants. Participants were mostly white British and included more females than males, and it was suggested by the authors that clonal diversity may have been underestimated. The whole spike protein was spanned by vaccine-associated CD4 TCRs, and dominant responses were seen in regions 160-218 and 743-854.

What the time point label conveys for this sample: baseline before first vaccination. Vaccinee samples came from UK trials COV001 and COV002, including a single-blind randomized controlled phase 2/3 trial of AZD1222 (ChAdOx1 nCoV-19) in healthy adults. For TCRbeta chain sequencing, PBMC samples from trial participants were taken at day 0 and at day 28 after the second dose. The clonotype originates from an adult in good health. The source material was peripheral blood, sampled on day 0 of AZD1222 vaccination. Rearrangement joined TRBV29-1 to TRBJ2-3; a weak D assignment points to TRBD2 (5 bases agree). The CDR3 has the sequence CSGGLGGPDTQYF. The sequenced DNA: TGCAGCGGGGGATTGGGCGGGCCAGATACGCAGTATTTT.